The clone carrying this TCR beta chain was observed at least ten times. V lost 6 bases, J lost 3 bases, and 10 bases stayed unmatched. This CDR3 is 15 amino acids long. CDR1 SNHLY and CDR2 FYNNEI come from the germline V gene. TCR beta VDJ combinations and CDR3 sequences were profiled from genomic DNA. TCRdb called the reads again in MiXCR, with one record for every CDR3 protein. The repertoire holds 80,000 or so distinct CDR3 sequences, with over 35% as singletons. This entry belongs to a study of CD8+CD57+ T cells in acquired aplastic anemia. On the study more broadly: Sorted CD4+ and CD8+ cells yielded DNA averaging approximately 3.4 ug. Healthy donors had, on average, about 10.8 million reads for their CD4+ cells.

The origin of this receptor is a human donor in good health, serving as a control. This chain links TRBV2 with TRBJ2-7; 8 bases match TRBD1. What was sequenced was sorted CD4+, CD8+, or CD8+CD57+ T cells (not recorded which) from PBMCs. CDR3: CASSDSGQGLYEQYF. The CDR3 bases are TGTGCCAGCAGCGATTCCGGACAGGGCCTCTACGAGCAGTACTTC.